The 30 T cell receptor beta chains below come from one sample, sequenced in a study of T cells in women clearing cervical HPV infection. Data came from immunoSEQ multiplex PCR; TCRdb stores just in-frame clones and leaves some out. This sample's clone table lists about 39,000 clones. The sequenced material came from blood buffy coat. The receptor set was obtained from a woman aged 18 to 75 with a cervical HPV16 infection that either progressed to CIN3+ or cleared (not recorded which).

The CDR3 loop is CASSLGTGDSPLHF. The part of the CDR3 DNA that was read is TGCGCCAGCAGCCTTGGGACAGGGGACTCACCC. The chain is built from TRBV5-1 and TRBJ1-6, with 10 bases identical to TRBD1. The CDR3 goes on 3 residues after the read ends, and that part is filled in from the germline J gene. Germline trimming cut 4 bases from V and 10 bases from J; bases unmatched to any gene: 5. Germline values: CDR1 SGHRS, CDR2 YFSETQ. CDR3 size: 14 residues.

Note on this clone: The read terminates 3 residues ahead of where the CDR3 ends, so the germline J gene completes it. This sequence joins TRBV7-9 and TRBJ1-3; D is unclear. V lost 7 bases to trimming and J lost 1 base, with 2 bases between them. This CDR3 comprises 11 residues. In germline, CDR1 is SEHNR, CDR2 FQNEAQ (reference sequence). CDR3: CASTSGNTIYF. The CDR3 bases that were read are TGTGCCAGCACTTCTGGAAACACC.

The CDR3: CASSMSGPQETQYF. The covered CDR3 bases are TGTGCCAGCAGTATGTCAGGGCCTCAAGAGACC. This chain links TRBV6-2 or TRBV6-3 with TRBJ2-5; weak D call: TRBD1 (5 bases). From the germline J gene comes the end of the CDR3, since the read stops 3 residues before it. The CDR3 extends over 14 amino acids. V shed 5 bases and J shed 2 bases, with 12 bases lying between them. Per germline, CDR1 MNHEY and CDR2 SVGEGT.

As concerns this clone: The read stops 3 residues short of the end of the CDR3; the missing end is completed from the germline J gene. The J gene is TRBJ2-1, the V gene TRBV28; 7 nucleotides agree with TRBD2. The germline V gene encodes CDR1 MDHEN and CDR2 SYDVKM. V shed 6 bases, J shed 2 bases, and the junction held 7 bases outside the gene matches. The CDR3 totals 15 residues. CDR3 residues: CASSPSSGAYNEQFF. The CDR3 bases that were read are TGTGCCAGCAGCCCCTCTAGCGGTGCCTACAATGAG.

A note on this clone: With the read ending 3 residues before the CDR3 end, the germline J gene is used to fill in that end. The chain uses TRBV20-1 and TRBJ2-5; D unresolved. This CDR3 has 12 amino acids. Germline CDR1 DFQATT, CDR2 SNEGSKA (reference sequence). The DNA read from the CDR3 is TGCAGTGCTAGGGTGGGCCTTTACACC. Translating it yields CSARVGLYT. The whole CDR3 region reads CSARVGLYTQYF.

The CDR3 loop reads CASSRNSYDYTF. The sequenced part of the CDR3 DNA is TGTGCCAGCAGCCGGAACAGCTACGAC. The chain is built from TRBV7-9 and TRBJ1-2; no clear D. Read data end 3 residues before the CDR3 end; the end is taken from the germline J gene. This CDR3 region has 12 residues. Germline assignment: CDR1 SEHNR and CDR2 FQNEAQ (reference sequence).

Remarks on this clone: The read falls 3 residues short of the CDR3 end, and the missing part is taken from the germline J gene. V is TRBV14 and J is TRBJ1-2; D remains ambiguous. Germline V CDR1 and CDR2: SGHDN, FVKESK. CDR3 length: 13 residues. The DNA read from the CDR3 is TGTGCCAGCAGCCCTCTTAGCGGGAGCACC. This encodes CASSPLSGST. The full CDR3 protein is CASSPLSGSTYTF.

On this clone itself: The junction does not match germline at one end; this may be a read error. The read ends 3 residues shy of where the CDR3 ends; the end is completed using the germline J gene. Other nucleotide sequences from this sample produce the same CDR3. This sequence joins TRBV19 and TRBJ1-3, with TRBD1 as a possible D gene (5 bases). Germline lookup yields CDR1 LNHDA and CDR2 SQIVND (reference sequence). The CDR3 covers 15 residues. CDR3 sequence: CASIASTASGNTIYF. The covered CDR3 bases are TGTGCCAGTATAGCCTCGACAGCCTCTGGAAACACT.

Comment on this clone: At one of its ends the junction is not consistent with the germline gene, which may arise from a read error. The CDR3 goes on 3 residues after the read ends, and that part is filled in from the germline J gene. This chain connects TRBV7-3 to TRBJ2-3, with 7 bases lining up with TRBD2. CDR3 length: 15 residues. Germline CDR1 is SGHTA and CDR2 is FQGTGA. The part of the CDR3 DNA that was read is TGTGCCGGCAGCCCAACTGGACTAGAGACAGATACG. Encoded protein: CAGSPTGLETDT. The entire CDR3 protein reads CAGSPTGLETDTQYF. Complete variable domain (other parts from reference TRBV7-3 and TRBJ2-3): GAGVSQTPSNKVTEKGKYVELRCDPISGHTALYWYRQSLGQGPEFLIYFQGTGAADDSGLPNDRFFAVRPEGSVSTLKIQRTERGDSAVYLCAGSPTGLETDTQYFGPGTRLTVL.

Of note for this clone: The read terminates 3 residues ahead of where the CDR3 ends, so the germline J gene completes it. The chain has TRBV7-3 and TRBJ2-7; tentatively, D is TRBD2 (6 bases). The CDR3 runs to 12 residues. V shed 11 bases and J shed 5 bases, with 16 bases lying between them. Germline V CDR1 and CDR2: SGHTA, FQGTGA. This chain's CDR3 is CAPGGTSDEQYF. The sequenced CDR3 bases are TGTGCCCCCGGCGGGACTTCGGACGAG.

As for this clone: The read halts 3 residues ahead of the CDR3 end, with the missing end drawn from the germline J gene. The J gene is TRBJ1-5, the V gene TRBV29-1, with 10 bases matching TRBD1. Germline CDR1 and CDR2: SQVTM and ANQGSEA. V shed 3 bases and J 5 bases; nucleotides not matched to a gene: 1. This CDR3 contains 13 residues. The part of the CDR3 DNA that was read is TGCAGCGTTGATGGGACAGGGGATCAGCCC. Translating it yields CSVDGTGDQP. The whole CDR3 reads CSVDGTGDQPQHF.

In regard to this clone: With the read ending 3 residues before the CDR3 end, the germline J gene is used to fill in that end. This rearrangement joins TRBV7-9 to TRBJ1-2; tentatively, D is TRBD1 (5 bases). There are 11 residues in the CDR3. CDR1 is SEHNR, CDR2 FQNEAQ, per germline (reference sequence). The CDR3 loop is CASSPGREYTF. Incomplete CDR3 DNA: TGTGCCAGCAGCCCTGGCAGGGAG.

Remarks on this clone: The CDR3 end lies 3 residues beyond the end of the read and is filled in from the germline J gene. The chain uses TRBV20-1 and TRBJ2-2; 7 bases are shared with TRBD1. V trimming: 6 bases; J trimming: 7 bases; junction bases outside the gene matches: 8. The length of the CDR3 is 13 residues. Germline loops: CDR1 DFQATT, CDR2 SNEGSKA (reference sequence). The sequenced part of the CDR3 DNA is TGCAGTGCACGCAGACAGGGAAGCGGGGAG. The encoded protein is CSARRQGSGE. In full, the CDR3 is CSARRQGSGELFF.

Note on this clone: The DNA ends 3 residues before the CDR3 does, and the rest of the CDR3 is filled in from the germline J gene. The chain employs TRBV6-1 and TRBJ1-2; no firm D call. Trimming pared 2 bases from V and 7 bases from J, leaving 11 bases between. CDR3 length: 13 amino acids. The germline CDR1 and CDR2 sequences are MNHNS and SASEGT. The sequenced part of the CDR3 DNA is TGTGCCAGCAGTGAAACCCCGCGGGGTGGC. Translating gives CASSETPRGG. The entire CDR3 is CASSETPRGGYTF.

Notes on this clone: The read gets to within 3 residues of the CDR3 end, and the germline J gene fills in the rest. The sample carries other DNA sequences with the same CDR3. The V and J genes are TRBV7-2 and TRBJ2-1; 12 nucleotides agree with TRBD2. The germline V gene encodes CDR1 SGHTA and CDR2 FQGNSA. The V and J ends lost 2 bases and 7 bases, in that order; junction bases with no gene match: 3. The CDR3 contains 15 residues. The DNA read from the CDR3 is TGTGCCAGCAGCTTAACTAGCGGGGGGAATAATGAG. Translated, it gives CASSLTSGGNNE. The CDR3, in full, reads CASSLTSGGNNEQFF.

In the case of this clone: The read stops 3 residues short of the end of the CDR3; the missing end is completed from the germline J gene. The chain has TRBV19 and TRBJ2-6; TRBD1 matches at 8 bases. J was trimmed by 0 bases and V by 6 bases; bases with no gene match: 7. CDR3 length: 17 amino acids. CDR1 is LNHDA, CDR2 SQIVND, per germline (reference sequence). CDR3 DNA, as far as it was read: TGTGCCAGTAGGCAGGGACAGGCGAGCTCTGGGGCCAACGTC. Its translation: CASRQGQASSGANV. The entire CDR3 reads CASRQGQASSGANVLTF.

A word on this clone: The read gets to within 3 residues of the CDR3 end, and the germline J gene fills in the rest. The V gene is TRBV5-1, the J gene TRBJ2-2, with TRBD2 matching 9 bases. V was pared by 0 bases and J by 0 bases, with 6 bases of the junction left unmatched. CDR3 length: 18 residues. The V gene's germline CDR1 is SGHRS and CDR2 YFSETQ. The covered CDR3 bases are TGCGCCAGCAGCTTGGGGCTAGCGGGACCTACGAACACCGGGGAG. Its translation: CASSLGLAGPTNTGE. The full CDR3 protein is CASSLGLAGPTNTGELFF.

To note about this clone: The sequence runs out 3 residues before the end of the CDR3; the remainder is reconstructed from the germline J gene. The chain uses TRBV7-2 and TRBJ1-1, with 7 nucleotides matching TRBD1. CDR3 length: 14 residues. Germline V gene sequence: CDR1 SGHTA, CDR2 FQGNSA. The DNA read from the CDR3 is TGTGCCAGCAGCTTAGTACCGGGACAGAGCGAA. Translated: CASSLVPGQSE. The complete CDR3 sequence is CASSLVPGQSEAFF.

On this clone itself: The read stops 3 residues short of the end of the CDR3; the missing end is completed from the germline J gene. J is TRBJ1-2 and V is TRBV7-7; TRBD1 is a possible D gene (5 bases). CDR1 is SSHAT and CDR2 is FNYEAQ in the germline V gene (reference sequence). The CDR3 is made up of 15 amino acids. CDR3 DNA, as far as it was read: TGTGCCAGCAGCCTTGGGACTAGCGCGTACAATGAC. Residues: CASSLGTSAYND. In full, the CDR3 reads CASSLGTSAYNDYTF.

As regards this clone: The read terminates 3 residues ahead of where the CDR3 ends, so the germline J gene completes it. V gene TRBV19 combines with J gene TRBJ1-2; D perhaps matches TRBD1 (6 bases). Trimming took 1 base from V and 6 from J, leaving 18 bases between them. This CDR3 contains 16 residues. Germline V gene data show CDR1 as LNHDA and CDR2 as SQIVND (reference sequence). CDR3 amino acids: CASSIGSATGADGYTF. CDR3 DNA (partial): TGTGCCAGTAGTATAGGTTCGGCGACAGGCGCGGATGGC.

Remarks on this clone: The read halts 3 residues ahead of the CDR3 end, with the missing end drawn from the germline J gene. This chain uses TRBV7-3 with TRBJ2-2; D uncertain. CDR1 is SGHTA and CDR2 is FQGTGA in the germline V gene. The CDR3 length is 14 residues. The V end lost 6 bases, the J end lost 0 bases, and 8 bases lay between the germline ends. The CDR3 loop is CASRPRTNTGELFF. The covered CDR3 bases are TGTGCCAGCAGGCCGCGGACGAACACCGGGGAG.

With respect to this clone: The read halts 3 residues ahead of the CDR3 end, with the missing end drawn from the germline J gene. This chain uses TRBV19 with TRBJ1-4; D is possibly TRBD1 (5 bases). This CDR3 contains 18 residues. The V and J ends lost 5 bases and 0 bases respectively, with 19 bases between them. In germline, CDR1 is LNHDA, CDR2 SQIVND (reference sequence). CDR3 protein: CASSSQDLHTATNEKLFF. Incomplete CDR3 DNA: TGTGCCAGTAGTTCACAGGATTTGCATACTGCAACTAATGAAAAA.

The CDR3 is CASSLGTGDTYDYTF. The sequenced CDR3 bases are TGTGCCAGCAGCTTAGGGACAGGGGATACCTACGAC. V is TRBV7-9 and J is TRBJ1-2; TRBD1 matches 9 bases. Read data end 3 residues before the CDR3 end; the end is taken from the germline J gene. The CDR3 length is 15 residues. Germline lookup yields CDR1 SEHNR and CDR2 FQNEAQ (reference sequence).

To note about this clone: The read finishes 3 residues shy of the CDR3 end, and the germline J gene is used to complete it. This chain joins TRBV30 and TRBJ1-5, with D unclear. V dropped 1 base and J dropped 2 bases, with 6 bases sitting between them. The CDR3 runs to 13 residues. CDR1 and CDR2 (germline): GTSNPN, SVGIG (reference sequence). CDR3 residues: CAWSGKGNQPQHF. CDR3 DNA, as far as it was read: TGTGCCTGGAGTGGTAAGGGCAATCAGCCC.

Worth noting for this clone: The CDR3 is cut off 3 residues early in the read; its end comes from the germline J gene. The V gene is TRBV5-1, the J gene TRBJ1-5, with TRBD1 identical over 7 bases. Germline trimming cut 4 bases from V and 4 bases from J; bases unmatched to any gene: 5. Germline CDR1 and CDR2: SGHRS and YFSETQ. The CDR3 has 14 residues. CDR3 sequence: CASSLGDRNQPQHF. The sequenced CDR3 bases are TGCGCCAGCAGCCTAGGGGACAGAAATCAGCCC.

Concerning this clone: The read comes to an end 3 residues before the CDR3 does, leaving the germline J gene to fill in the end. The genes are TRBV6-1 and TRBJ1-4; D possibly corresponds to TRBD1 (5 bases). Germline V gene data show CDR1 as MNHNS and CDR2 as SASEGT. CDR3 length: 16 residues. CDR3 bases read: TGTGCCAGCAGTGAACGGGGGGTGACACTAATGAAGAAA. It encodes CASSERGVTLMKK. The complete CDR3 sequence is CASSERGVTLMKKLFF.

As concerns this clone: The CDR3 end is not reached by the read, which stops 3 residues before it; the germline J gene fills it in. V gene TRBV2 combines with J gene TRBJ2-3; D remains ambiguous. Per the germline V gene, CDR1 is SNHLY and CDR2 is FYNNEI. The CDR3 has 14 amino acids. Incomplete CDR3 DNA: TGTGCCAGCAGGGGTCCTTATAGCAATCAGCCG. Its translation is CASRGPYSNQP. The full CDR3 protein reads CASRGPYSNQPQYF.

Partial CDR3 DNA: TGCGCCAGCAGCTTGGGCCCTAGTGCGAGGAGCTCCTACGAG. This gives the protein CASSLGPSARSSYE. The full CDR3 protein is CASSLGPSARSSYEQYF. This sequence joins TRBV5-1 and TRBJ2-7; D ambiguous. With the read ending 3 residues before the CDR3 end, the germline J gene is used to fill in that end. This CDR3 contains 17 residues. Germline values: CDR1 SGHRS, CDR2 YFSETQ. Trimming left V 0 bases short and J 0 bases short, with 16 bases between.

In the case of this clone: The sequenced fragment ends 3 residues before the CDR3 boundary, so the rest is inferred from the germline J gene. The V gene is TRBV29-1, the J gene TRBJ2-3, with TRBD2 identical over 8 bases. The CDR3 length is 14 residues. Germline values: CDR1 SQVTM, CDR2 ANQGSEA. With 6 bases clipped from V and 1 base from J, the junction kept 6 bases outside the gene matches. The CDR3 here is CSVGLVSGTDTQYF. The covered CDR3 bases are TGCAGCGTGGGACTAGTTTCCGGCACAGATACG.

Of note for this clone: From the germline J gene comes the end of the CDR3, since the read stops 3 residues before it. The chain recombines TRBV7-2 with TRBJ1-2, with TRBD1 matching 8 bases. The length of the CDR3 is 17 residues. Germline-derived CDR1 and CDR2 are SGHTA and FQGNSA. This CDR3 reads CASSLAGGVQGANDYTF. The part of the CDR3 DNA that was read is TGTGCCAGCAGCTTAGCAGGAGGGGTCCAGGGGGCCAACGAC. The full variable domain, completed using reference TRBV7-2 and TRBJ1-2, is GAGVSQSPSNKVTEKGKDVELRCDPISGHTALYWYRQSLGQGLEFLIYFQGNSAPDKSGLPSDRFSAERTGGSVSTLTIQRTQQEDSAVYLCASSLAGGVQGANDYTFGSGTRLTVV.